Listed below are T cell receptor beta chains from one sample, sequenced in a study of blood T cell repertoires in COVID-19. The repertoire was sequenced with immunoSEQ multiplex PCR; TCRdb's copy has only in-frame clones and lacks some. The sample lists roughly 110,000 clones; roughly 80% were seen once. Sample: peripheral blood. The receptors were sampled from a man aged 50-59 years with acute or convalescent COVID-19. Each CDR3 is given without its conserved first and last residue. The order of the fields is J gene, V gene, CDR3 protein.

j_call: TRBJ2-7
v_call: TRBV27
cdr3_aa: ASNRLGGGEQY

j_call: TRBJ2-7
v_call: TRBV10-3
cdr3_aa: AISESGGNEQY

j_call: TRBJ1-1
v_call: TRBV7-9
cdr3_aa: ASSFLGPNSEAF

j_call: TRBJ1-1
v_call: TRBV12-5
cdr3_aa: ASGLVLGQGGTEAF

j_call: TRBJ1-5
v_call: TRBV6-4
cdr3_aa: ASSVLAGDQPQH

j_call: TRBJ2-1
v_call: TRBV2
cdr3_aa: ASIPRPRERGARTGYEQF

j_call: TRBJ2-1
v_call: TRBV6-1
cdr3_aa: ASSDPGAGSLNEQF

j_call: TRBJ1-6
v_call: TRBV5-1
cdr3_aa: ASSWDLGQGNSPLH

j_call: TRBJ1-6
v_call: TRBV19
cdr3_aa: ASSIYLLWLSYNSPLH

j_call: TRBJ1-1
v_call: TRBV5-6
cdr3_aa: ASSLGQGDEAF

j_call: TRBJ1-5
v_call: TRBV6-1
cdr3_aa: ASSEWGNDQPQH

j_call: TRBJ1-1
v_call: TRBV6-6
cdr3_aa: ASSPGGWGRNTEAF

j_call: TRBJ2-7
v_call: TRBV28
cdr3_aa: ASSLVGTGRYEQY

j_call: TRBJ2-2
v_call: TRBV7-2
cdr3_aa: ASSFDRLAGLTGELF

j_call: TRBJ1-1
v_call: TRBV4-1
cdr3_aa: ASSQERGGTEAF

j_call: TRBJ1-5
v_call: TRBV2
cdr3_aa: ATSRDRASNQPQH

j_call: TRBJ1-3
v_call: TRBV3-1/TRBV3-2
cdr3_aa: ASSQELTLYSGNTIY

j_call: TRBJ1-5
v_call: TRBV7-8
cdr3_aa: ASSLSRAQPQH

j_call: TRBJ2-3
v_call: TRBV29-1
cdr3_aa: SGRQFSSTDTQY

j_call: TRBJ1-1
v_call: TRBV27
cdr3_aa: ASRPGGGITEAF

j_call: TRBJ1-2
v_call: TRBV5-6
cdr3_aa: ASSGTGGGYGYT

j_call: TRBJ2-3
v_call: TRBV4-2
cdr3_aa: ASSLGLAGGEETQY

j_call: TRBJ2-1
v_call: TRBV4-2
cdr3_aa: ASSQVDRGVNEQF

j_call: TRBJ2-1
v_call: TRBV29-1
cdr3_aa: SVDLQGSYNEQF

j_call: TRBJ2-1
v_call: TRBV11-3
cdr3_aa: ASSPDIGAYNEQF

j_call: TRBJ1-3
v_call: TRBV29-1
cdr3_aa: SVVGGKVGNTIY

j_call: TRBJ2-7
v_call: TRBV10-3
cdr3_aa: ATGLAGGYEQY

j_call: TRBJ1-4
v_call: TRBV3-1/TRBV3-2
cdr3_aa: ASSLRVRGGEKLF

j_call: TRBJ1-2
v_call: TRBV5-5
cdr3_aa: ASSVDPPGYT

j_call: TRBJ2-3
v_call: TRBV10-1
cdr3_aa: ASSESPGLAGVITDTQY

j_call: TRBJ1-5
v_call: TRBV5-1
cdr3_aa: ASSLSWGDQPQH

j_call: TRBJ2-1
v_call: TRBV5-1
cdr3_aa: ASSIDSPYNEQF

j_call: TRBJ2-5
v_call: TRBV19
cdr3_aa: ASSLSGRGRETQY

j_call: TRBJ1-1
v_call: TRBV5-1
cdr3_aa: ASRLTGLNTEAF

j_call: TRBJ2-7
v_call: TRBV7-9
cdr3_aa: ASSLGQSEQY

j_call: TRBJ2-1
v_call: TRBV9
cdr3_aa: ASSGRDFYNEQF

j_call: TRBJ2-5
v_call: TRBV24-1
cdr3_aa: ATSDSGTQETQY

j_call: TRBJ1-2
v_call: TRBV24-1
cdr3_aa: ATSGGLAGANYGYT

j_call: TRBJ2-1
v_call: TRBV14
cdr3_aa: ASRDTSGSYNEQF

j_call: TRBJ1-5
v_call: TRBV19
cdr3_aa: ASAPDLNQPQH

j_call: TRBJ1-1
v_call: TRBV5-1
cdr3_aa: ASSLAAESKAF